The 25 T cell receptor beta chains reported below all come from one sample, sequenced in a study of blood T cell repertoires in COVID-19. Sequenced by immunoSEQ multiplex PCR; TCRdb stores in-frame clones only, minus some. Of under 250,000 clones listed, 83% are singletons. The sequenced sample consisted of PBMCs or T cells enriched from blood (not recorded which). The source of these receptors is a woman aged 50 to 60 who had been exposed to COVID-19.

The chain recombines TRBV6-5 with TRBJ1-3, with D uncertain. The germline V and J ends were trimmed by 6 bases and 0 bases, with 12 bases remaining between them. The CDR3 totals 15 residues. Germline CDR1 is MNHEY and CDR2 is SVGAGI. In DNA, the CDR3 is TGTGCCAGCAGACCGACAAAACTCTCTGGAAACACCATATATTTT. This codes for CASRPTKLSGNTIYF.

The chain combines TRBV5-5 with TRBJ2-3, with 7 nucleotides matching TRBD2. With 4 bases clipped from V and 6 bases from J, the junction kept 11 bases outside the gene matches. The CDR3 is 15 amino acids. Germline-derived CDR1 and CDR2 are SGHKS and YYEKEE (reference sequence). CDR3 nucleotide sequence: TGTGCCAGCAGCCGGTGGGAGGGGAGCGTGGATACGCAGTATTTT. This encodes CASSRWEGSVDTQYF.

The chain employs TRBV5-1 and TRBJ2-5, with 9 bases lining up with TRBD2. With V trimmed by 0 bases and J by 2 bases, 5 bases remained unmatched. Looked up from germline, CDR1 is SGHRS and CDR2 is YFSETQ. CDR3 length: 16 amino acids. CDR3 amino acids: CASSLAPAGGQETQYF. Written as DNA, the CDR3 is TGCGCCAGCAGCTTGGCCCCAGCGGGGGGACAAGAGACCCAGTACTTC.

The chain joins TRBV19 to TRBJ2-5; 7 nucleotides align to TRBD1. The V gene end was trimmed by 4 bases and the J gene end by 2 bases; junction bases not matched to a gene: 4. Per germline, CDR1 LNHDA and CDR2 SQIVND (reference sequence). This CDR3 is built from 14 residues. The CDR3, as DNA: TGTGCCAGTAGTACAGGGGGATGGCAAGAGACCCAGTACTTC. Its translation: CASSTGGWQETQYF.

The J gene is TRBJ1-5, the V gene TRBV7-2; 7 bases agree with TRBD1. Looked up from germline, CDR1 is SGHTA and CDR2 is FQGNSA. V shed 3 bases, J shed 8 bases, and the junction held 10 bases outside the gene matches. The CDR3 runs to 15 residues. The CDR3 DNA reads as TGTGCCAGCAGCTTCACGCCGGACAGGATGGAGCCCCAGCATTTT. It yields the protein CASSFTPDRMEPQHF.

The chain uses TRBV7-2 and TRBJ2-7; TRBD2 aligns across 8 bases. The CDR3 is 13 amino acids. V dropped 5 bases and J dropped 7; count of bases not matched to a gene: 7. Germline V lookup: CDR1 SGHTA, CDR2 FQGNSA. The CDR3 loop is CASSRGTSLEQYF. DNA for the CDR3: TGTGCCAGCAGCCGTGGGACTAGTCTTGAGCAGTACTTC.

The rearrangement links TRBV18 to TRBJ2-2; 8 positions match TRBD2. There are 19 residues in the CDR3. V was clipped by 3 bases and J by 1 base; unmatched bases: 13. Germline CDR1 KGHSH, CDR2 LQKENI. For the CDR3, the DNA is TGTGCCAGCTCACCGAGGGCGGCGGGGGGCCTTCTGAACACCGGGGAGCTGTTTTTT. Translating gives CASSPRAAGGLLNTGELFF.

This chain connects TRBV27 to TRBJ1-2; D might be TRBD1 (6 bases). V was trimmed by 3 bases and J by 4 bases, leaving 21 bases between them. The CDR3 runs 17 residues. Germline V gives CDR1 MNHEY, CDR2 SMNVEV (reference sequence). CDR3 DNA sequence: TGTGCCAGCAGTTTCCAATTCTCGACAGGAATCCTCTATGGCTACACCTTC. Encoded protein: CASSFQFSTGILYGYTF.

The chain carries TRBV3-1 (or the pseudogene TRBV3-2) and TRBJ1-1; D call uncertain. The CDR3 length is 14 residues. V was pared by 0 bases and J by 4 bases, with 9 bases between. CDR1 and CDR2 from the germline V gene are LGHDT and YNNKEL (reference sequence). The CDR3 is CASSQDMGSTEAFF. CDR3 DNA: TGTGCCAGCAGCCAAGATATGGGGAGCACTGAAGCTTTCTTT.

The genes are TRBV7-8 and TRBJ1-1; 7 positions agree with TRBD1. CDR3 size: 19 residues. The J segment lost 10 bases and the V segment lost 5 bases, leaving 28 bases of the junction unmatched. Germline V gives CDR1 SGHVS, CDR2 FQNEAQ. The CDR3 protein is CASSLRGAAWTGHSVGAFF. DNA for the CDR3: TGTGCCAGCAGCCTCAGGGGGGCTGCCTGGACAGGTCACTCGGTGGGAGCTTTCTTT.

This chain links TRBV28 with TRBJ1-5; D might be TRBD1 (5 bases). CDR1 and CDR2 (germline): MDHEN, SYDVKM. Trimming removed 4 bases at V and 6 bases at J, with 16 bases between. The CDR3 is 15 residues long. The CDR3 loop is CASSSQGLLGQPQHF. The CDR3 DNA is TGTGCCAGCAGTTCCCAGGGTTTACTCGGTCAGCCCCAGCATTTT. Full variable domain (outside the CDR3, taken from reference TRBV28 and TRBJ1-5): DVKVTQSSRYLVKRTGEKVFLECVQDMDHENMFWYRQDPGLGLRLIYFSYDVKMKEKGDIPEGYSVSREKKERFSLILESASTNQTSMYLCASSSQGLLGQPQHFGDGTRLSIL.

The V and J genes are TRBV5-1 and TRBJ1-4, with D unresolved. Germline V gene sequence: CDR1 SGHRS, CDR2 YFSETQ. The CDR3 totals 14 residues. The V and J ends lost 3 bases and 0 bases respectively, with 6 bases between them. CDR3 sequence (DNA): TGCGCCAGCAGCTCCGAGCCAACTAATGAAAAACTGTTTTTT. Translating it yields CASSSEPTNEKLFF.

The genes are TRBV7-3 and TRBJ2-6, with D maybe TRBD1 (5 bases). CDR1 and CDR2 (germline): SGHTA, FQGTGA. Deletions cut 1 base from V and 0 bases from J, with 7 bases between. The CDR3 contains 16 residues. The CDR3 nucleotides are TGTGCCAGCAGCTTAAGACAGTTCTCTGGGGCCAACGTCCTGACTTTC. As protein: CASSLRQFSGANVLTF.

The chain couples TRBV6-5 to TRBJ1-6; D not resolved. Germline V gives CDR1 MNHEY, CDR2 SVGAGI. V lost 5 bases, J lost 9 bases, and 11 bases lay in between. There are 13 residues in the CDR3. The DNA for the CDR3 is TGTGCCAGCAGTCAGGCCCTGGGTTCACCCCTCCACTTT. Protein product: CASSQALGSPLHF.

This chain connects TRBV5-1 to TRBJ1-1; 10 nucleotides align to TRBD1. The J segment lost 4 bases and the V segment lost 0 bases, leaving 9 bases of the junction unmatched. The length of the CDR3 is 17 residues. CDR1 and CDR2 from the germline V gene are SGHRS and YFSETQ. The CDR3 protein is CASSLEGQGPLGTEAFF. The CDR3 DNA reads TGCGCCAGCAGCTTGGAGGGACAGGGGCCGTTGGGCACTGAAGCTTTCTTT.

The CDR3 nucleotides read TGTGCCTGGAGTGTGGGGGACAGGACTAACTATGGCTACACCTTC. Residues: CAWSVGDRTNYGYTF. V gene TRBV30 combines with J gene TRBJ1-2; 8 nucleotides agree with TRBD1. CDR3 length equals 15 residues. J gave up 0 bases and V 0 bases, and 3 bases lay outside the gene matches. In germline, CDR1 is GTSNPN, CDR2 SVGIG (reference sequence). Based on the CDR3 plus reference TRBV30 and TRBJ1-2, the full variable domain is SQTIHQWPATLVQPVGSPLSLECTVEGTSNPNLYWYRQAAGRGLQLLFYSVGIGQISSEVPQNLSASRPQDRQFILSSKKLLLSDSGFYLCAWSVGDRTNYGYTFGSGTRLTVV.

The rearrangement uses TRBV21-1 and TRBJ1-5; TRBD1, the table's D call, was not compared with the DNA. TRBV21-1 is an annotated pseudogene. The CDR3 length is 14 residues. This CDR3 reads CASKGDGINQPQHF. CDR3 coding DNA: TGTGCCAGCAAGGGGGACGGGATTAATCAGCCCCAGCATTTT.

CDR3 sequence reads: CASSPTREQPQHF. In nucleotides, the CDR3 is TGTGCCAGCTCACCAACCCGGGAACAGCCCCAGCATTTT. V usage is TRBV18 and J usage is TRBJ1-5; D unclear. Germline loops: CDR1 KGHSH, CDR2 LQKENI. The V end lost 2 bases, the J end lost 7 bases, and 9 bases lay between the germline ends. This CDR3 comprises 13 residues.

CDR3 residues: CASSTPGAEAFF. As DNA, the CDR3 is TGTGCCAGCAGCACCCCAGGGGCTGAAGCTTTCTTT. The rearrangement joins TRBV6-5 to TRBJ1-1, with D possibly matching TRBD1 (6 bases). CDR1 is MNHEY and CDR2 is SVGAGI in the germline V gene. CDR3 length: 12 residues. Trimming stripped 6 bases from V and 6 bases from J, with 11 bases between.

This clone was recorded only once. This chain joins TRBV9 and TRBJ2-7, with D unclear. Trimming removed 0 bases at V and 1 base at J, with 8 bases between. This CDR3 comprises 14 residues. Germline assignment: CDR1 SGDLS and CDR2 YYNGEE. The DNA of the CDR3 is TGTGCCAGCAGCGTAGAAGCTTTATCCTACGAGCAGTACTTC. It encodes CASSVEALSYEQYF.

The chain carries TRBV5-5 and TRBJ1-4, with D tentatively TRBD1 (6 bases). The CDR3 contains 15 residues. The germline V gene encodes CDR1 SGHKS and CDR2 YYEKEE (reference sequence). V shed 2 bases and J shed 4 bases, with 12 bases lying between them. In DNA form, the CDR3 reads TGTGCCAGCAGCTTCCGACAGGCCCATAATGAAAAACTGTTTTTT. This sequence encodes CASSFRQAHNEKLFF. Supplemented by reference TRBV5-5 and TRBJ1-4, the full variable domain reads DAGVTQSPTHLIKTRGQQVTLRCSPISGHKSVSWYQQVLGQGPQFIFQYYEKEERGRGNFPDRFSARQFPNYSSELNVNALLLGDSALYLCASSFRQAHNEKLFFGSGTQLSVL.

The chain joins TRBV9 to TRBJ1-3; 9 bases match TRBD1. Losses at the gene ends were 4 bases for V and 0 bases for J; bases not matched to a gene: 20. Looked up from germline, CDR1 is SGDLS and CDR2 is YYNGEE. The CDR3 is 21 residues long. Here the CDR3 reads CASSLTSGTGFPRSSGNTIYF. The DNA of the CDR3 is TGTGCCAGCAGCCTCACCTCCGGGACAGGGTTCCCCCGAAGCTCTGGAAACACCATATATTTT.

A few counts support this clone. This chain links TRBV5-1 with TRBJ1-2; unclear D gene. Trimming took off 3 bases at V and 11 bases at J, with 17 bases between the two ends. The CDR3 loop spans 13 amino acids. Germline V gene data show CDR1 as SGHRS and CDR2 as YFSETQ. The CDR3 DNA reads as TGCGCCAGCAGCTCCACGGACCCTAGAGGGTACACCTTC. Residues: CASSSTDPRGYTF. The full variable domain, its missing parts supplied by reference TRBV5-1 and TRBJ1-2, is KAGVTQTPRYLIKTRGQQVTLSCSPISGHRSVSWYQQTPGQGLQFLFEYFSETQRNKGNFPGRFSGRQFSNSRSEMNVSTLELGDSALYLCASSSTDPRGYTFGSGTRLTVV.

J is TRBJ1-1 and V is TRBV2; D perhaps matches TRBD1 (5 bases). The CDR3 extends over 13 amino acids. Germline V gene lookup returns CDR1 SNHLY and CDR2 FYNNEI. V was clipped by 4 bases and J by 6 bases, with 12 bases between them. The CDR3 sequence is CASSGDSDSEAFF. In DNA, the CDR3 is TGTGCCAGCAGTGGCGACAGCGACTCTGAAGCTTTCTTT.

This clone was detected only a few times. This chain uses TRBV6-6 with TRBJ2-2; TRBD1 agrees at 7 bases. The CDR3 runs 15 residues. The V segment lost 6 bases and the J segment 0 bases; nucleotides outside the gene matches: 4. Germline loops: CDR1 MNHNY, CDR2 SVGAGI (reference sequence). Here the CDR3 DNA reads TGTGCCAGCAGGCCGGACAGGACGAACACCGGGGAGCTGTTTTTT. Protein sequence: CASRPDRTNTGELFF.